The source of this TCR beta chain is a study of T cell responses to AZD1222 COVID-19 vaccine. Overall study: Pooling of second doses given at about 4 or about 12 weeks was done.

Here immunoSEQ multiplex PCR was the method, and the copy in TCRdb shows in-frame clones only, minus some. There are about 83,000 clones in the sample; roughly 86% occur only once, and roughly 8.7% lies in the top ten. Findings and caveats of the study: The donor cohort was predominantly white British with a female majority, and clonal diversity may have been underestimated. Reports say nearly half of spike-specific TCRs go after unmutated variant regions. Repertoire sampling happened only post peak T cell response.

The ends were cut back, 1 base at V and 0 bases at J, with 10 bases in the middle. The germline CDR1 and CDR2 sequences are SGHTA and FQGNSA. This CDR3 region has 15 residues. Worth noting for this clone: No antigen is known for it.

The rearrangement links TRBV7-2 to TRBJ2-7; possibly TRBD1 for D (5 bases). Sequenced material: peripheral blood, taken on day 0 of AZD1222 vaccination. The TCR comes from an adult in good health. CDR3 sequence: CASSLGGMSSYEQYF. The CDR3 bases are TGTGCCAGCAGCTTAGGGGGCATGAGCTCCTACGAGCAGTACTTC.